One and the same sample provided the 28 T cell receptor beta chains below, sequenced in a study of metastatic and nonmetastatic thyroid tumors. Nobody among the patients had been given any treatment before thyroid surgery. TCRdb re-clonotyped the PCR reads through MiXCR. The sample holds 35,000 to 55,000 clones, about 3.3% seen once. The sample taken for sequencing was blood. The receptors derive from a female donor with papillary thyroid cancer or a benign thyroid nodule (not recorded which). Some clones in this sample may be carry-over from other donors' samples.

This clone was recorded many times. The rearrangement uses TRBV6-1 and TRBJ1-4; possible D gene TRBD1, 5 bases. Germline V CDR1 and CDR2: MNHNS, SASEGT. The CDR3 consists of 12 residues. Trimming shortened V by 8 bases and J by 7 bases, and 11 bases separated the two germline ends. CDR3 in DNA: TGTGCCAGCGGGGGAGGTAGTGAAAAACTGTTTTTT. Translating gives CASGGGSEKLFF.

This clone was detected only a few times. The V call is TRBV27, the J call TRBJ2-3; 9 nucleotides match TRBD2. The CDR3 has 16 amino acids. Germline V lookup: CDR1 MNHEY, CDR2 SMNVEV (reference sequence). The junction had 10 bases not matched to a gene; V was cut back by 5 bases and J by 4 bases. The DNA of the CDR3 is TGTGCCAGCAGTGAACGCATTAGCGGGAGTGCAGATACGCAGTATTTT. The encoded protein is CASSERISGSADTQYF.

The V gene is TRBV7-3, the J gene TRBJ2-1; 14 bases agree with TRBD2. Germline V gene sequence: CDR1 SGHTA, CDR2 FQGTGA. V lost 5 bases, J lost 8 bases, and 11 bases stayed unmatched. The CDR3 is 17 residues long. Here the CDR3 DNA reads TGTGCCAGCAGCCCGCGGGGGACTAGCGGGAGCGGTCATGAGCAGTTCTTC. Encoded protein: CASSPRGTSGSGHEQFF.

This clone has just a few counts. This chain links TRBV6-1 with TRBJ2-7; TRBD1 might be the D (6 bases). Trimming took off 6 bases at V and 3 bases at J, with 18 bases between the two ends. Per germline, CDR1 MNHNS and CDR2 SASEGT. This CDR3 is 15 amino acids long. The CDR3 is CASRESRDTHYEQYF. Here the CDR3 DNA reads TGTGCCAGCAGGGAATCCCGGGACACCCACTACGAGCAGTACTTC.

Ten or more counts support this clone. The chain couples TRBV5-1 to TRBJ2-5; TRBD2 is a possible D gene (6 bases). Germline V lookup: CDR1 SGHRS, CDR2 YFSETQ. V was trimmed by 1 base and J by 5 bases, leaving 18 bases between them. The CDR3 consists of 16 residues. The CDR3: CASSLNPRRGIETQYF. As DNA, the CDR3 is TGCGCCAGCAGCTTGAATCCCCGGAGGGGTATTGAGACCCAGTACTTC. Combining the CDR3 with reference TRBV5-1 and TRBJ2-5 gives the whole variable domain KAGVTQTPRYLIKTRGQQVTLSCSPISGHRSVSWYQQTPGQGLQFLFEYFSETQRNKGNFPGRFSGRQFSNSRSEMNVSTLELGDSALYLCASSLNPRRGIETQYFGPGTRLLVL.

The table lists this clone with many counts. The J gene is TRBJ1-1, the V gene TRBV6-4; TRBD1 matches at 8 bases. Germline loops: CDR1 MRHNA, CDR2 SNTAGT. This CDR3 spans 16 amino acids. The V segment lost 3 bases and the J segment 1 base; nucleotides outside the gene matches: 7. The CDR3 DNA sequence: TGTGCCAGCAGTGAGACCGGGACAGGTGGGAACACTGAAGCTTTCTTT. This translates into CASSETGTGGNTEAFF.

This clone was detected ten times or more. The genes are TRBV9 and TRBJ2-2; 9 bases are a match to TRBD2. CDR1 is SGDLS, CDR2 YYNGEE, per germline. The CDR3 sequence is 16 residues long. Germline trimming cut 3 bases from V and 6 bases from J; bases unmatched to any gene: 9. The CDR3 loop reads CASSAIASGIAGELFF. The CDR3 nucleotides read TGTGCCAGCAGCGCCATCGCTAGCGGGATCGCCGGGGAGCTGTTTTTT.

The rearrangement joins TRBV12-3 or TRBV12-4 to TRBJ2-2; 8 bases agree with TRBD2. With V trimmed by 6 bases and J by 6 bases, 6 bases remained unmatched. The CDR3 contains 14 residues. The CDR3 DNA is TGTGCCAGCAGCTTGCGGGAGGACCCCGGGGAGCTGTTTTTT. Its translation is CASSLREDPGELFF.

In its sample, this clone is medium-sized (0.01 to 0.1%). The CDR3 loop reads CASSSFRDRDVRRETGELFF. The CDR3 DNA follows: TGCGCCAGCAGCTCCTTCCGGGACAGGGATGTGCGGAGGGAGACCGGGGAGCTGTTTTTT. This chain joins TRBV5-1 and TRBJ2-2; 9 positions match TRBD1. V lost 3 bases and J lost 5; bases outside the gene matches: 20. CDR3 length: 20 amino acids. Germline V gives CDR1 SGHRS, CDR2 YFSETQ. Full variable domain (missing parts from reference TRBV5-1 and TRBJ2-2): KAGVTQTPRYLIKTRGQQVTLSCSPISGHRSVSWYQQTPGQGLQFLFEYFSETQRNKGNFPGRFSGRQFSNSRSEMNVSTLELGDSALYLCASSSFRDRDVRRETGELFFGEGSRLTVL.

This clone was counted at least ten times. The chain's CDR3 is CASSDPPGNEQFF. For the CDR3, the DNA is TGCGCCAGCAGTGACCCCCCGGGTAATGAGCAGTTCTTC. The V gene is TRBV10-1, the J gene TRBJ2-1, with unresolved D. The V and J ends lost 3 bases and 7 bases respectively, with 10 bases between them. Per germline, CDR1 WNHNN and CDR2 SYGVQD (reference sequence). The CDR3 runs to 13 residues.

This clone appeared many times. The chain combines TRBV10-2 with TRBJ2-2; the match to TRBD1 covers 7 bases. Germline-derived CDR1 and CDR2 are WSHSY and SAAADI. Trimming removed 7 bases from V and 0 bases from J; junction bases left unmatched: 8. This CDR3 has 16 residues. CDR3 sequence (DNA): TGCGCCAGCAACCACGGGACAGTTGCGAACACCGGGGAGCTGTTTTTT. Translated, it gives CASNHGTVANTGELFF.

This clone was seen a few times. At one boundary the junction diverges from the germline segment, which might be a read error. The chain combines TRBV5-5 with TRBJ1-6; D is possibly TRBD1 (6 bases). CDR1 and CDR2 from the germline V gene are SGHKS and YYEKEE (reference sequence). The CDR3 runs to 13 residues. In DNA form, the CDR3 reads TGCGCCAGCAGCTTAGGGGGGCCTTCACCCCTCCACTTT. This encodes CASSLGGPSPLHF.

Sample share makes this clone medium-sized. DNA of the CDR3: TGTGCCAGCAGCTTCCAGGGCAACACTGAAGCTTTCTTT. As protein: CASSFQGNTEAFF. The chain combines TRBV11-2 with TRBJ1-1, with D perhaps matching TRBD1 (5 bases). Trimming took off 3 bases at V and 2 bases at J, with 7 bases between the two ends. The CDR3 has 13 amino acids. The germline V gene has CDR1 SGHAT and CDR2 FQNNGV.

This clone is termed medium-sized (0.01 to 0.1%). The V gene is TRBV20-1, the J gene TRBJ2-1; a weak D match, TRBD2 (6 bases). The CDR3 loop spans 13 amino acids. V lost 1 base and J lost 6, with 10 bases in between. The germline V gene has CDR1 DFQATT and CDR2 SNEGSKA (reference sequence). The CDR3 DNA reads TGCAGTGCTAGAGGACTAGGGCCCAATGAGCAGTTCTTC. Translation: CSARGLGPNEQFF.

Concerning this clone: The junction shows a germline mismatch at one end, possibly a read error. The J gene is TRBJ1-1, the V gene TRBV12-3 or TRBV12-4; D not certain. There are 12 residues in the CDR3. The CDR3 region is CASSLKSTEALF. The CDR3, as DNA: TGTGCCAGCAGTCTTAAGTCCACTGAAGCTTTGTTT.

This clone came up once. One end of the junction does not line up with germline, which may come from a read error. For the CDR3, the DNA is TGTGCCAGCAGTTCACCGGGACAGAGCCTCTATGGCTACGCCTTC. Residues: CASSSPGQSLYGYAF. This rearrangement joins TRBV27 to TRBJ1-2; 7 positions match TRBD1. Germline loops: CDR1 MNHEY, CDR2 SMNVEV (reference sequence). The CDR3 extends over 15 amino acids.

The rearrangement joins TRBV11-3 to TRBJ2-1; 12 bases agree with TRBD2. J gave up 2 bases and V 5 bases, and 4 bases lay outside the gene matches. CDR1 is SGHNT, CDR2 YENEEA, per germline. This CDR3 has 16 residues. The chain's CDR3 is CASSARTSGTYNEQFF. Written as DNA, the CDR3 is TGTGCCAGCAGCGCGAGGACTAGCGGGACCTACAATGAGCAGTTCTTC. Complete variable domain (other parts from reference TRBV11-3 and TRBJ2-1): EAGVVQSPRYKIIEKKQPVAFWCNPISGHNTLYWYLQNLGQGPELLIRYENEEAVDDSQLPKDRFSAERLKGVDSTLKIQPAELGDSAVYLCASSARTSGTYNEQFFGPGTRLTVL.

This clone showed up many times. The gene calls are TRBV11-2 and TRBJ2-7; no firm D call. V dropped 3 bases and J dropped 3 bases, with 9 bases sitting between them. This CDR3 has 13 residues. Germline CDR1 reads SGHAT; CDR2 reads FQNNGV. The CDR3 region is CASSFHHGYEQYF. For the CDR3, the DNA is TGTGCCAGCAGCTTCCACCACGGCTACGAGCAGTACTTC.

This clone was counted a few times. The chain joins TRBV6-5 to TRBJ2-7; 9 nucleotides match TRBD1. The J segment lost 5 bases and the V segment lost 2 bases, leaving 1 base of the junction unmatched. The germline CDR1 and CDR2 sequences are MNHEY and SVGAGI. CDR3 length: 13 amino acids. Here the CDR3 reads CASSYGQGNEQYF. The DNA for the CDR3 is TGTGCCAGCAGTTACGGACAGGGGAACGAGCAGTACTTC.

The table lists this clone with many counts. The sample contains more than one DNA sequence encoding this CDR3. The CDR3 DNA sequence: TGTGCCAGCAGTCCACAGGGGGCGGTAGAGGAAAAACTGTTTTTT. It yields the protein CASSPQGAVEEKLFF. The gene calls are TRBV12-3 or TRBV12-4 and TRBJ1-4; 9 nucleotides align to TRBD1. CDR3 length equals 15 residues. After removal of 5 bases from V and 8 bases from J, the junction contained 9 bases not matched to a gene.

This rearrangement joins TRBV20-1 to TRBJ2-3; D not resolved. CDR1 DFQATT and CDR2 SNEGSKA come from the germline V gene (reference sequence). The CDR3 is made up of 12 amino acids. Trimming pared 3 bases from V and 6 bases from J, leaving 10 bases between. The CDR3 coding sequence is TGCAGTGCTAGCGGCCGGTTCGATACGCAGTATTTT. As protein: CSASGRFDTQYF.

This clone was observed a few times. The junction does not match germline at one end; this may be a read error. The rearrangement joins TRBV27 to TRBJ1-2; tentatively, D is TRBD1 (6 bases). The CDR3 sequence is 15 residues long. CDR1 is MNHEY, CDR2 SMNVEV, per germline (reference sequence). CDR3 coding DNA: TGTGCCAGCAGTACACTCCCAGGGGCGGGCTATTGCTACACCTTC. Amino acids: CASSTLPGAGYCYTF.

This clone was found many times. The DNA of the CDR3 is TGCAGTGCTAGAGACCCAATGAGCGAGAGAGGAATAGAGCAGTACTTC. Translation: CSARDPMSERGIEQYF. The genes are TRBV20-1 and TRBJ2-7; no definite D call. V was cut by 0 bases and J by 7 bases, with 22 bases left in between. Germline V CDR1 and CDR2: DFQATT, SNEGSKA (reference sequence). This CDR3 contains 16 residues.

This clone was observed many times. The CDR3 nucleotides are TGTGCCAGCAGTTACTCCGGGACCTATGGCTACACCTTC. This encodes CASSYSGTYGYTF. The V and J genes are TRBV6-5 and TRBJ1-2; D is perhaps TRBD1 (5 bases). The CDR3 runs 13 residues. Deletions cut 0 bases from V and 4 bases from J, with 6 bases between. Germline values: CDR1 MNHEY, CDR2 SVGAGI.

V and J are TRBV20-1 and TRBJ2-7, with 15 positions matching TRBD2. The germline V gene encodes CDR1 DFQATT and CDR2 SNEGSKA (reference sequence). V gave up 6 bases and J gave up 4 bases; unmatched junction bases: 4. The CDR3 is 14 amino acids. Written as DNA, the CDR3 is TGCAGTGCGGAGGGACTAGCGGGAGGATACGAGCAGTACTTC. It encodes CSAEGLAGGYEQYF.

This clone occurred a few times. The V gene is TRBV15, the J gene TRBJ1-5; no clear D gene. V gave up 5 bases and J gave up 4 bases, with 9 bases separating them. Germline CDR1 LNHNV, CDR2 YYDKDF (reference sequence). CDR3 length: 13 residues. CDR3 region: CATSLSGNQPQHF. The CDR3 nucleotides read TGTGCCACCAGCCTGAGCGGGAATCAGCCCCAGCATTTT.

At least ten counts were recorded for this clone. V and J are TRBV28 and TRBJ2-7, with 7 bases fitting TRBD1. The CDR3 covers 14 residues. CDR1 and CDR2 (germline): MDHEN, SYDVKM. Trimming removed 3 bases from V and 1 base from J; junction bases left unmatched: 3. The CDR3 here is CASSLLTGSYEQYF. CDR3 coding DNA: TGTGCCAGCAGTTTGTTGACAGGGTCCTACGAGCAGTACTTC.

This clone was counted only a few times. The rearrangement joins TRBV12-5 to TRBJ2-7; D may match TRBD1 or TRBD2 (5 bases each). From germline, CDR1 is LGHNT and CDR2 FRNRAP. The germline V and J ends were trimmed by 6 bases and 0 bases, with 9 bases remaining between them. The CDR3 has 13 amino acids. The CDR3 reads CASGLGASYEQYF. The CDR3 DNA follows: TGTGCTAGTGGCCTCGGGGCCTCCTACGAGCAGTACTTC.